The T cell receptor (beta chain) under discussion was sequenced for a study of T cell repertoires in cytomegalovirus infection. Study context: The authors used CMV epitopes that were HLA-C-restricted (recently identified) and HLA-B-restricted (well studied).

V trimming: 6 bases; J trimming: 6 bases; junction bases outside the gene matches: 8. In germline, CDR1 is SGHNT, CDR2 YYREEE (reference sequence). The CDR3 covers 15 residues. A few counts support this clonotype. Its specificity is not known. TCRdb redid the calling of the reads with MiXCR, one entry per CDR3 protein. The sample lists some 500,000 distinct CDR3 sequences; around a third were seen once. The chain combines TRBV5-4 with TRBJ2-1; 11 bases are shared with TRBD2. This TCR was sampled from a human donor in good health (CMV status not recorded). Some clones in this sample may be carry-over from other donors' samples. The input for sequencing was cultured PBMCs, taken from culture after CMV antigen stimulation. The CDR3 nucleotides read TGTGCCAGCACGCTGGGACTAGCGGATGGCAATGAGCAGTTCTTC. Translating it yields CASTLGLADGNEQFF.